This T cell receptor beta chain was sequenced in a study of blood T cells in healthy people across ages. Regarding the study as a whole: From one million sequenced T cells, diversity estimates were lower bounds. The fall in TCR beta diversity per million T cells was roughly linear with age.

This CDR3 region has 15 residues. Germline CDR1 is DFQATT and CDR2 is SNEGSKA (reference sequence). After removal of 5 bases from V and 7 bases from J, the junction contained 9 bases not matched to a gene. Each donor's blood draw was roughly 10 milliliters of peripheral blood. Primers used in a second PCR of roughly 7 to 12 cycles were a sample-barcoded 5' primer and a J-beta primer mix. TCRdb fed the 5' RACE reads into MiXCR, producing one record per CDR3 protein. The sample carries hundreds of thousands of distinct CDR3 sequences, around 26% recorded once. In its sample, this clonotype was seen many times. Its antigen is as yet unknown.

This sequence was found in a woman of 80 years or more in good health. The chain uses TRBV20-1 and TRBJ2-1, with 12 nucleotides matching TRBD1. Sequencing input: blood. CDR3: CSAQRRDRGLNEQFF. As DNA, the CDR3 is TGCAGTGCTCAACGTAGGGACAGGGGGCTAAATGAGCAGTTCTTC.